The clone carrying this T cell receptor (beta chain) is medium-sized by share. What it recognizes is unknown. The data are from a study of CD4 T cell repertoires in COVID-19. Across the study: After less than twelve days of IL-2 expansion, CFSE-low cells were relabeled and restimulated with other coronavirus spikes.

Study conclusions and caveats: SARS-CoV and/or HKU1 spike cultures shared between roughly 6.5 and 28% of SARS-CoV-2 clonotypes. Sharing of several most expanded SARS-CoV-2-reactive clonotypes across memory subsets suggested intraclonal diversification.

This table comes from immunoSEQ multiplex PCR, and its TCRdb copy is limited to in-frame clones, with some not included. Here the sample spans over a thousand clones, 15% to 20% being singletons. Recombinant SARS-CoV-2 spike or nucleoprotein, presented by autologous monocytes, stimulated the CFSE-labeled cells. The germline V gene has CDR1 DFQATT and CDR2 SNEGSKA (reference sequence). CDR3 size: 11 residues. The material was central memory CD4+ T cells, cultured in vitro, obtained after recovery from COVID-19. This TCR came from a human donor who had COVID-19. V and J are TRBV20-1 and TRBJ1-1; perhaps TRBD1 as D (6 bases). Written as DNA, the CDR3 is TGCAGAGCCACACAGGGTGTGGAAGCTTTCTTT. Residues: CRATQGVEAFF.